The source of this TCR beta chain is a study of human T cells and chemical hapten exposure. Background on the study: Sensitization employed 2% DPC on approximately 2 cm by approximately 2 cm of upper inner arm skin. Slight volume differences across pooled libraries mainly accounted for varying per-sample TCR yields.

General study points: Healthy individuals' immune responses may differ from those of donors, who had alopecia.

The library gave individual cDNA molecules unique molecular identifiers. TCRdb re-analysed the RACE reads in MiXCR, keeping a single row per CDR3 protein. Here the sample spans approximately 57,000 distinct CDR3 sequences, approximately 8.6% being singletons. Details on this clonotype: No antigen is known for it.

Time point in this sample: patch test 1, 2 weeks after DPC sensitization. Treatment in this sample: therapeutic diphenylcyclopropenone sensitization with weekly scalp DPC. Germline V gene sequence: CDR1 MNHEY, CDR2 SMNVEV (reference sequence). This CDR3 contains 12 residues. Trimming stripped 6 bases from V and 5 bases from J, with 7 bases between. The chain has TRBV27 and TRBJ1-4; D not resolved. This clonotype was sampled from a woman in her forties with alopecia areata. Some clones in this sample may be carry-over from other donors' samples. This specimen consisted of whole blood, obtained in connection with sensitization to the hapten diphenylcyclopropenone (DPC). The CDR3 bases are TGTGCCAGCAGGCACTTGAATGAAAAACTGTTTTTT. It encodes CASRHLNEKLFF.